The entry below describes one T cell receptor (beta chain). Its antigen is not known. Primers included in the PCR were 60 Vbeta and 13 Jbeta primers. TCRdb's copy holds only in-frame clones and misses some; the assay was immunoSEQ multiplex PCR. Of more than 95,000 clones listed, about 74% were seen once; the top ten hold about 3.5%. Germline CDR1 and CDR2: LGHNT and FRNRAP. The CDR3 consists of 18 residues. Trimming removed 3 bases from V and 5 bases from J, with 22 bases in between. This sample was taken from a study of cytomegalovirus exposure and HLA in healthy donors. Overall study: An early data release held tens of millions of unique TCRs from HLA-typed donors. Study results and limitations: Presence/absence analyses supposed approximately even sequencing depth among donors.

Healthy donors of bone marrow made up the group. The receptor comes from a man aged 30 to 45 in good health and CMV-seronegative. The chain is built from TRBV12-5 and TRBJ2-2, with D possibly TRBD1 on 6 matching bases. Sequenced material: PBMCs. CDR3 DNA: TGTGCTAGTGGTTTTCAATTACCGGGACAATTCTCGACCGGGGAGCTGTTTTTT. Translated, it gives CASGFQLPGQFSTGELFF.